This paragraph reports one T cell receptor (beta chain). Its target is not known. The source of the sample is a study of shared clonotypes between healthy human individuals. Study results and caveats: Rarefaction showed sorted-subset sequencing was incomplete despite large depth. Generation of non-shared clonotypes was less probable than generation of clonotypes shared by all four donors. Only blood samples were collected, and tissue repertoires likely differ. Naive subsets usually exceeded memory subsets in estimated richness.

The assay was immunoSEQ multiplex PCR, and TCRdb's table has in-frame clones only and misses some. The sample has some 900,000 clones; around 80% are singletons. The origin of this receptor is a man younger than 30 in good health. Sequencing was performed on memory CD4+ T cells sorted from blood. Subset given: CD45RA-negative fraction.

The CDR3, as DNA: TGTGCCACCAGCAGAGATGCGGCCAGCTACAATGAGCAGTTCTTC. This codes for CATSRDAASYNEQFF. J is TRBJ2-1 and V is TRBV15; unclear D gene. This CDR3 spans 15 amino acids. Germline CDR1 is LNHNV and CDR2 is YYDKDF (reference sequence). The ends were cut back, 0 bases at V and 3 bases at J, with 9 bases in the middle.